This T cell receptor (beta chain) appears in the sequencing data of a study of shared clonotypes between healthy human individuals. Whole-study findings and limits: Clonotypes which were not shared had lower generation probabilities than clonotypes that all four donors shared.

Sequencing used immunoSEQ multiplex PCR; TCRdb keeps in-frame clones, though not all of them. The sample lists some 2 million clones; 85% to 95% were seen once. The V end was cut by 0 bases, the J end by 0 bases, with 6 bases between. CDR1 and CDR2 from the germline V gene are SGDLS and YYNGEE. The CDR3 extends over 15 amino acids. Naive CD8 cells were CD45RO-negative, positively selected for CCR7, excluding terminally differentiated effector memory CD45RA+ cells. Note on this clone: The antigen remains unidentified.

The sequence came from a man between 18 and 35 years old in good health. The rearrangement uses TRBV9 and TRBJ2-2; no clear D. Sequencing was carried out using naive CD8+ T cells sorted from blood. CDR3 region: CASSVDRANTGELFF. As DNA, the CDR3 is TGTGCCAGCAGCGTAGATAGGGCGAACACCGGGGAGCTGTTTTTT.